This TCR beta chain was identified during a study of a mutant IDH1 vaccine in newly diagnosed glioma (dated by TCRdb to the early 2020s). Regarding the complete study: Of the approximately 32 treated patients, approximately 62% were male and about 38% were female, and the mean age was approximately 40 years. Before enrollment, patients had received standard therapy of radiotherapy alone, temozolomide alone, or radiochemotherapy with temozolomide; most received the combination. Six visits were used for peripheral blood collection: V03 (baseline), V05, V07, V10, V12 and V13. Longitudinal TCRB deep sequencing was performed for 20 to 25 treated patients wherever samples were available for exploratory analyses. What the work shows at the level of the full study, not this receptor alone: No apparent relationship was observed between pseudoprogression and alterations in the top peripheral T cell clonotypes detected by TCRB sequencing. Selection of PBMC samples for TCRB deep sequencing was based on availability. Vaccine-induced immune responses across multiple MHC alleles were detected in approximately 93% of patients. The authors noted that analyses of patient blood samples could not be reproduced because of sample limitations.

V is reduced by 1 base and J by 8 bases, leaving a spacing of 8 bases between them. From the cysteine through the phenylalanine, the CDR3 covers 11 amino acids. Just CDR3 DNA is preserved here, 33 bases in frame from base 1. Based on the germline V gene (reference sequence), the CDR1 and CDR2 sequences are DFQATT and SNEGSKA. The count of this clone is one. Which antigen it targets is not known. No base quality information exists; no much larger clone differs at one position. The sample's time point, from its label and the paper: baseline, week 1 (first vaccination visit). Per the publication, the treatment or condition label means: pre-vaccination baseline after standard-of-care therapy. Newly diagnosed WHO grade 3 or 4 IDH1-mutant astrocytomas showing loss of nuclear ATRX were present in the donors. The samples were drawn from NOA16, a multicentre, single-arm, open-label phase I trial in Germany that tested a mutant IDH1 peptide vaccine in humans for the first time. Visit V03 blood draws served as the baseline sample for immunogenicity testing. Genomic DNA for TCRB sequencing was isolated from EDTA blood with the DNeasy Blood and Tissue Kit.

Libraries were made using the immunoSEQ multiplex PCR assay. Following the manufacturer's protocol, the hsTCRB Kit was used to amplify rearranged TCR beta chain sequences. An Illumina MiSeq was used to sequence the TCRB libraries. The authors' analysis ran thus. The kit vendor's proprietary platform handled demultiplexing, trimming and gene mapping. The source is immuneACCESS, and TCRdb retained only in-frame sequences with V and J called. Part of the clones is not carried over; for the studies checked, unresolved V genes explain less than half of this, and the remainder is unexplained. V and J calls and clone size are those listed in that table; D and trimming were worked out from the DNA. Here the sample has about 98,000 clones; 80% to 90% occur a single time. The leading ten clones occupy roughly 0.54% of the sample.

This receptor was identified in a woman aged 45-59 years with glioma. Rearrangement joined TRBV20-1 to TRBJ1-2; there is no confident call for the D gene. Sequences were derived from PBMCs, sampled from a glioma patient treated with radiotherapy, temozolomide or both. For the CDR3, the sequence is CSARVGLGYTF. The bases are TGCAGTGCTAGAGTAGGGCTGGGCTACACCTTC.